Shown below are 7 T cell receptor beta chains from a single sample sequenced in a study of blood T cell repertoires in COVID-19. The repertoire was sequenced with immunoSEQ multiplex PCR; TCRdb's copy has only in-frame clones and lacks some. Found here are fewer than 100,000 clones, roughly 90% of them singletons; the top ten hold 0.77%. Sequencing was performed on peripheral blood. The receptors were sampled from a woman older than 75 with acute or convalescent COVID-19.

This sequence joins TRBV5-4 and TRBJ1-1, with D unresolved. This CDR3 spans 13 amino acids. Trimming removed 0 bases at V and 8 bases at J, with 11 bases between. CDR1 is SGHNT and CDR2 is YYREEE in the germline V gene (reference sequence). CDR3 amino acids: CASSLAGSEEAFF. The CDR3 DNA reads TGTGCCAGCAGCTTGGCGGGGTCAGAAGAAGCTTTCTTT. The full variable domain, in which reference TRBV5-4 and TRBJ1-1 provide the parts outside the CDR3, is ETGVTQSPTHLIKTRGQQVTLRCSSQSGHNTVSWYQQALGQGPQFIFQYYREEENGRGNFPPRFSGLQFPNYSSELNVNALELDDSALYLCASSLAGSEEAFFGQGTRLTVV.

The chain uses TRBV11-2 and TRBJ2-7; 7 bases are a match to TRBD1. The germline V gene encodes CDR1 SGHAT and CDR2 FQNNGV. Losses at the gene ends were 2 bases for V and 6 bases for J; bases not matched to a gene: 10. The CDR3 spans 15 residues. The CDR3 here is CASSLTTGLPVEQYF. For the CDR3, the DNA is TGTGCCAGCAGCTTAACGACAGGGCTCCCAGTCGAGCAGTACTTC.

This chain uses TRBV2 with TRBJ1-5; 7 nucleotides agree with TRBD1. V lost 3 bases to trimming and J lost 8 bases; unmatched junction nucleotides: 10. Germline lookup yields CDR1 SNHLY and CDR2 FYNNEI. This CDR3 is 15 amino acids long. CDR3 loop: CASSDDRVVGKPQHF. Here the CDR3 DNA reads TGTGCCAGCAGTGATGACAGGGTAGTAGGGAAGCCCCAGCATTTT.

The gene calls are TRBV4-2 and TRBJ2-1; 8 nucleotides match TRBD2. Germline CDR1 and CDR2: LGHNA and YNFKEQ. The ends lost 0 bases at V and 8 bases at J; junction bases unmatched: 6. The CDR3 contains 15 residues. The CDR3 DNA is TGTGCCAGCAGCCAAGAAGGACCGGGAGGGGATGAGCAGTTCTTC. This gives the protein CASSQEGPGGDEQFF.

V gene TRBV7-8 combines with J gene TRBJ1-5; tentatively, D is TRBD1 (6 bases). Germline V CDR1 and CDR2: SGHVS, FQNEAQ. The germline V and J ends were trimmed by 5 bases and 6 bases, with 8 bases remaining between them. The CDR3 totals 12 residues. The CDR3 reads CASSPGVQPQHF. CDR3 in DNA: TGTGCCAGCAGCCCAGGGGTTCAGCCCCAGCATTTT.

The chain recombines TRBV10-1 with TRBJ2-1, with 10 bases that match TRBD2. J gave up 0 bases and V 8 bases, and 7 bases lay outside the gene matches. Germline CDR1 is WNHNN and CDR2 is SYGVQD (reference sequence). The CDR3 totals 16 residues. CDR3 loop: CASGEREGSSYNEQFF. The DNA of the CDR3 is TGCGCCAGCGGGGAGCGGGAGGGAAGCTCCTACAATGAGCAGTTCTTC.

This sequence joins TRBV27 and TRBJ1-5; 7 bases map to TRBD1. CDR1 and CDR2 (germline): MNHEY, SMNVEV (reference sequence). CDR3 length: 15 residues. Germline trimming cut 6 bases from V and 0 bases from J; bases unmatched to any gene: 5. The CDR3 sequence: CASSRDSFSNQPQHF. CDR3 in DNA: TGTGCCAGCAGCCGGGACAGCTTTAGCAATCAGCCCCAGCATTTT.